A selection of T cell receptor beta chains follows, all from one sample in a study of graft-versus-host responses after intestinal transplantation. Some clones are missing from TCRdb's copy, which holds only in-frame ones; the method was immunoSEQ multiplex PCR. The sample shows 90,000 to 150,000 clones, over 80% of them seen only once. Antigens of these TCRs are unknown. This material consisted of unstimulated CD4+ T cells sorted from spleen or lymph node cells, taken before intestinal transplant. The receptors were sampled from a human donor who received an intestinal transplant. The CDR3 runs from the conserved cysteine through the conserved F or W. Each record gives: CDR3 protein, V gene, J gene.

CDR3 protein: CASMHGNEQFF
V gene: TRBV6-1
J gene: TRBJ2-1

CDR3 protein: CASGRGAETEAFF
V gene: TRBV2
J gene: TRBJ1-1

CDR3 protein: CASSGGHPYQETQYF
V gene: TRBV6-1
J gene: TRBJ2-5

CDR3 protein: CASSPQNRDQVDTEAFF
V gene: TRBV5-4
J gene: TRBJ1-1

CDR3 protein: CASSNCQPQHF
V gene: TRBV21-1
J gene: TRBJ1-5

CDR3 protein: CAWSVTGAVSYGYTF
V gene: TRBV30
J gene: TRBJ1-2

CDR3 protein: CASITAGAGSTEAFF
V gene: TRBV25-1
J gene: TRBJ1-1

CDR3 protein: CASSFSGLFTDTQYF
V gene: TRBV5-1
J gene: TRBJ2-3

CDR3 protein: CASSQGVGSGELFF
V gene: TRBV14
J gene: TRBJ2-2

CDR3 protein: CASSYSTGRARETQYF
V gene: TRBV6-5
J gene: TRBJ2-5

CDR3 protein: CASSLSWELFF
V gene: TRBV5-1
J gene: TRBJ2-2

CDR3 protein: CATAESGVANYGYTF
V gene: TRBV15
J gene: TRBJ1-2

CDR3 protein: CASSLTARRNTEAFF
V gene: TRBV5-6
J gene: TRBJ1-1

CDR3 protein: CASSPPQGASTDTQYF
V gene: TRBV18
J gene: TRBJ2-3

CDR3 protein: CASSPMTDSGNTIYF
V gene: TRBV18
J gene: TRBJ1-3

CDR3 protein: CASSDTSGRWYEQYF
V gene: TRBV10-1
J gene: TRBJ2-7

CDR3 protein: CASSPSPLDSLGDTQYF
V gene: TRBV7-3
J gene: TRBJ2-3

CDR3 protein: CSVEVSGRSSYNEQFF
V gene: TRBV29-1
J gene: TRBJ2-1

CDR3 protein: CASSLRQAINYGYTF
V gene: TRBV28
J gene: TRBJ1-2

CDR3 protein: CASSLFANEQFF
V gene: TRBV7-9
J gene: TRBJ2-1

CDR3 protein: CASSYSAGRTGELFF
V gene: TRBV6-5
J gene: TRBJ2-2

CDR3 protein: CASSISSTGGTEAFF
V gene: TRBV19
J gene: TRBJ1-1

CDR3 protein: CASSVINEQFF
V gene: TRBV6-1
J gene: TRBJ2-1

CDR3 protein: CASSVFPGLNNEQFF
V gene: TRBV9
J gene: TRBJ2-1

CDR3 protein: CASSSKGWSTEAFF
V gene: TRBV27
J gene: TRBJ1-1

CDR3 protein: CASLAGGYTF
V gene: TRBV19
J gene: TRBJ1-2

CDR3 protein: CASSGGTSYEQYF
V gene: TRBV6-5
J gene: TRBJ2-7

CDR3 protein: CASSAPSTGFNSYGYTF
V gene: TRBV9
J gene: TRBJ1-2

CDR3 protein: CASSLVNWQPQHF
V gene: TRBV7-2
J gene: TRBJ1-5

CDR3 protein: CAISEGTAAYEQYF
V gene: TRBV10-3
J gene: TRBJ2-7

CDR3 protein: CASSLMESGDPSYGYTF
V gene: TRBV28
J gene: TRBJ1-2

CDR3 protein: CASSLAGRETQYF
V gene: TRBV7-6
J gene: TRBJ2-5

CDR3 protein: CSVDRGGSYGYTF
V gene: TRBV29-1
J gene: TRBJ1-2

CDR3 protein: CASSLAEAGGPHQPQHF
V gene: TRBV7-8
J gene: TRBJ1-5

CDR3 protein: CASSSRNHAQNEKLFF
V gene: TRBV5-6
J gene: TRBJ1-4

CDR3 protein: CASRYLVLDSNQPQHF
V gene: TRBV6-6
J gene: TRBJ1-5

CDR3 protein: CASSSSGTASLETQYF
V gene: TRBV11-1
J gene: TRBJ2-5

CDR3 protein: CASSYGGPKNIQYF
V gene: TRBV6-5
J gene: TRBJ2-4

CDR3 protein: CASGGLAESDTQYF
V gene: TRBV6-5
J gene: TRBJ2-3

CDR3 protein: CASSVFLGEQFF
V gene: TRBV9
J gene: TRBJ2-1

CDR3 protein: CASNARTSGRADTQYF
V gene: TRBV7-9
J gene: TRBJ2-3

CDR3 protein: CASSASTGQRKLFF
V gene: TRBV2
J gene: TRBJ1-4

CDR3 protein: CASSSQRNTEAFF
V gene: TRBV27
J gene: TRBJ1-1